This TCR beta chain was recorded in a study of T cell responses to AZD1222 COVID-19 vaccine. This CDR3 has 12 residues. The V end was cut by 3 bases, the J end by 1 base, with 4 bases between. Germline loops: CDR1 SEHNR, CDR2 FQNEAQ (reference sequence). General study points: Donors skewed white British and female; clonal diversity was possibly underestimated. Spike-specific TCR breadth and depth were elevated following two AZD1222 doses.

Method: immunoSEQ multiplex PCR; TCRdb's copy keeps in-frame clones and lacks some. The sample shows roughly 97,000 clones, 93% of them seen only once. With respect to this clone: Its antigen is still unknown. Different DNA sequences within this sample yield the same CDR3.

Sample: peripheral blood, taken on day 0 of AZD1222 vaccination. The receptor comes from an adult in good health. The J gene is TRBJ2-7, the V gene TRBV7-9; no reliable D call. The CDR3 DNA follows: TGTGCCAGCAGCTTCTCATCCTACGAGCAGTACTTC. It codes for CASSFSSYEQYF.